The T cell receptor beta chain under discussion was sequenced for a study of CD8 T cells in ankylosing spondylitis. Overall study results and limits: A TCR beta motif made of eight highly homologous variants seemed typical of ankylosing spondylitis blood.

One entry per CDR3 protein, called by TCRdb with MiXCR from the 5' RACE reads. The sample has over 450,000 distinct CDR3 sequences, roughly 13% seen once. This CDR3 contains 14 residues. Germline CDR1 and CDR2: SGHAT and FQDESV (reference sequence). V was pared by 5 bases and J by 3 bases, with 11 bases between. There are many counts of this clonotype. Its antigen is currently unknown. This clonotype was obtained from a male donor with ankylosing spondylitis. Sample: blood, either unsorted or a sorted T cell fraction (not recorded which). V gene TRBV11-1 combines with J gene TRBJ1-5; D gene unclear. The CDR3 spells CASSRGGNNQPQHF. DNA for the CDR3: TGTGCCAGCAGCCGTGGAGGGAACAATCAGCCCCAGCATTTT.